The next 18 T cell receptor beta chains were all read from a single sample in a study of shared clonotypes between healthy human individuals. The protocol was immunoSEQ multiplex PCR, while the TCRdb copy is restricted to in-frame clones and leaves out a portion. This sample yields roughly 1 million clones, of which about 75% are seen a single time; 1.4% to 1.5% belongs to the top ten. What was sequenced was memory CD4+ T cells sorted from blood. Sample subset: CD45RA-negative fraction. The receptors come from a man aged 18 to 30 in good health.

The chain uses TRBV5-1 and TRBJ1-1; the D is unclear. V lost 4 bases and J 3 bases, leaving 16 bases between the germline ends. The CDR3 length is 15 residues. Looked up from germline, CDR1 is SGHRS and CDR2 is YFSETQ. The CDR3 DNA sequence: TGCGCCAGCAGCCCCCACGGAGACAAAGACACTGAAGCTTTCTTT. Its protein is CASSPHGDKDTEAFF. Using reference TRBV5-1 and TRBJ1-1 for the parts outside the CDR3, the full variable domain is KAGVTQTPRYLIKTRGQQVTLSCSPISGHRSVSWYQQTPGQGLQFLFEYFSETQRNKGNFPGRFSGRQFSNSRSEMNVSTLELGDSALYLCASSPHGDKDTEAFFGQGTRLTVV.

This chain links TRBV9 with TRBJ2-3; 12 nucleotides align to TRBD2. Looked up from germline, CDR1 is SGDLS and CDR2 is YYNGEE. This CDR3 has 16 amino acids. Unmatched junction bases numbered 7, after V lost 4 bases and J lost 4 bases. CDR3 nucleotide sequence: TGTGCCAGCAGCTCGAAGACTAGCGGGAGTGCAGATACGCAGTATTTT. Amino acid sequence: CASSSKTSGSADTQYF.

The CDR3 region is CASSFGQNTEAFF. The CDR3 DNA is TGTGCCAGCAGTTTCGGACAGAACACTGAAGCTTTCTTT. The chain combines TRBV6-5 with TRBJ1-1; D is possibly TRBD1 (5 bases). The CDR3 loop spans 13 amino acids. V was clipped by 4 bases and J by 1 base, with 7 bases between them. Germline-derived CDR1 and CDR2 are MNHEY and SVGAGI.

The V and J genes are TRBV7-6 and TRBJ2-5; 11 nucleotides match TRBD2. V was clipped by 6 bases and J by 5 bases; unmatched bases: 11. CDR3 size: 16 residues. CDR1 and CDR2 (germline): SGHVS, FNYEAQ. The CDR3 DNA is TGTGCCAGCAGGTCTAGCGGGGGGACTCGTTGGGAGACCCAGTACTTC. This sequence encodes CASRSSGGTRWETQYF.

This clone appeared once. The chain joins TRBV7-8 to TRBJ2-7; D gene uncertain. From germline, CDR1 is SGHVS and CDR2 FQNEAQ. The ends were cut back, 1 base at V and 3 bases at J, with 10 bases in the middle. CDR3 length equals 14 residues. In DNA, the CDR3 is TGTGCCAGCAGCTTAGTAACAGAGGACTACGAGCAGTACTTC. As protein: CASSLVTEDYEQYF.

V usage is TRBV5-1 and J usage is TRBJ2-1, with 8 bases fitting TRBD2. The CDR3 loop spans 15 amino acids. Trimming cost V 2 bases and J 8 bases; bases outside gene matches: 9. Germline CDR1 and CDR2: SGHRS and YFSETQ. The chain's CDR3 is CASSFDGTRSDEQFF. In nucleotides, the CDR3 is TGCGCCAGCAGCTTTGATGGGACTAGGAGCGATGAGCAGTTCTTC. The full variable domain, in which reference TRBV5-1 and TRBJ2-1 provide the parts outside the CDR3, is KAGVTQTPRYLIKTRGQQVTLSCSPISGHRSVSWYQQTPGQGLQFLFEYFSETQRNKGNFPGRFSGRQFSNSRSEMNVSTLELGDSALYLCASSFDGTRSDEQFFGPGTRLTVL.

V usage is TRBV30 and J usage is TRBJ1-2; 7 nucleotides agree with TRBD1. Looked up from germline, CDR1 is GTSNPN and CDR2 is SVGIG (reference sequence). Trimming took 1 base from V and 10 from J; bases not matched to a gene: 6. CDR3 size: 12 residues. The CDR3 sequence: CAWSAQTGYYTF. The CDR3 DNA sequence: TGTGCCTGGAGTGCCCAGACAGGGTACTACACCTTC.

The chain has TRBV6-5 and TRBJ1-2, with a tentative D call TRBD1 (5 bases). The CDR3 totals 14 residues. Trimming removed 4 bases at V and 3 bases at J, with 12 bases between. Germline V gene data show CDR1 as MNHEY and CDR2 as SVGAGI. CDR3 bases: TGTGCCAGCAGTTCGGGGGGAGGGGACTATGGCTACACCTTC. Its translation is CASSSGGGDYGYTF.

V gene TRBV7-9 combines with J gene TRBJ2-1; D is unresolved. Per germline, CDR1 SEHNR and CDR2 FQNEAQ (reference sequence). The CDR3 extends over 15 amino acids. The germline V and J ends were trimmed by 6 bases and 0 bases, with 12 bases remaining between them. The CDR3 spells CASSHTMSSYNEQFF. The CDR3 DNA follows: TGTGCCAGCAGTCACACTATGAGCTCCTACAATGAGCAGTTCTTC.

The chain couples TRBV30 to TRBJ1-4; D call uncertain. The V and J ends lost 0 bases and 4 bases respectively, with 18 bases between them. CDR1 GTSNPN and CDR2 SVGIG come from the germline V gene (reference sequence). The CDR3 runs 17 residues. CDR3 in DNA: TGTGCCTGGAGTGTCGGAGGATCGACCGGGTTTAATGAAAAACTGTTTTTT. It specifies CAWSVGGSTGFNEKLFF. The full variable domain, completed using reference TRBV30 and TRBJ1-4, is SQTIHQWPATLVQPVGSPLSLECTVEGTSNPNLYWYRQAAGRGLQLLFYSVGIGQISSEVPQNLSASRPQDRQFILSSKKLLLSDSGFYLCAWSVGGSTGFNEKLFFGSGTQLSVL.

V gene TRBV11-3 combines with J gene TRBJ2-5; D gene uncertain. The germline V gene encodes CDR1 SGHNT and CDR2 YENEEA. Trimming left V 5 bases short and J 1 base short, with 11 bases between. CDR3 length equals 14 residues. The CDR3 DNA sequence: TGTGCCAGCAGCCGAGAAGGGTCCCAAGAGACCCAGTACTTC. This sequence encodes CASSREGSQETQYF.

This clone has a handful of counts. The chain couples TRBV27 to TRBJ1-2; tentative D call: TRBD1 (6 bases). The CDR3 is 13 amino acids. Per germline, CDR1 MNHEY and CDR2 SMNVEV (reference sequence). Trimming removed 6 bases at V and 8 bases at J, with 16 bases between. The DNA of the CDR3 is TGTGCCAGCAGCCCGGGACACGGACGGGGCTACACCTTC. It yields the protein CASSPGHGRGYTF.

The rearrangement joins TRBV6-5 to TRBJ1-2, with 9 bases matching TRBD1. Germline CDR1 is MNHEY and CDR2 is SVGAGI. The V segment lost 2 bases and the J segment 2 bases; nucleotides outside the gene matches: 3. The CDR3 runs 15 residues. The DNA of the CDR3 is TGTGCCAGCAGTTACCACGACAGGGGGAACTATGGCTACACCTTC. Translation gives CASSYHDRGNYGYTF.

The gene calls are TRBV15 and TRBJ2-1; 8 bases align to TRBD2. The J segment lost 0 bases and the V segment lost 0 bases, leaving 7 bases of the junction unmatched. Germline V gene lookup returns CDR1 LNHNV and CDR2 YYDKDF (reference sequence). This CDR3 is 18 amino acids long. The CDR3, as DNA: TGTGCCACCAGCAGAGACAGCGGGGGCAACCCCTCCTACAATGAGCAGTTCTTC. Translated, it gives CATSRDSGGNPSYNEQFF.

There are a few counts of this clone. The CDR3 protein is CAWSPGSGYTF. Written as DNA, the CDR3 is TGTGCCTGGAGCCCCGGGAGTGGCTACACCTTC. The V call is TRBV30, the J call TRBJ1-2; no clear D gene. Germline CDR1 GTSNPN, CDR2 SVGIG (reference sequence). The CDR3 is 11 residues long. V gave up 3 bases and J gave up 7 bases, with 9 bases separating them.

This chain connects TRBV5-1 to TRBJ2-7; tentatively, D is TRBD1 (6 bases). Deletions cut 2 bases from V and 3 bases from J, with 9 bases between. Germline CDR1 SGHRS, CDR2 YFSETQ. The CDR3 covers 13 residues. DNA for the CDR3: TGCGCCAGCAGCTTCGGACAGTTCTACGAGCAGTACTTC. It is translated as CASSFGQFYEQYF.

Only a few counts were recorded for this clone. The V call is TRBV7-8, the J call TRBJ2-7; 8 positions agree with TRBD2. Per the germline V gene, CDR1 is SGHVS and CDR2 is FQNEAQ. V shed 5 bases and J 4 bases; nucleotides not matched to a gene: 13. This CDR3 spans 16 amino acids. CDR3 DNA sequence: TGTGCCAGCAGCCCGCGCTCTGGCGGGGGGAAGTACGAGCAGTACTTC. It specifies CASSPRSGGGKYEQYF.

The V gene is TRBV7-6, the J gene TRBJ2-3, with TRBD2 matching over 7 bases. This CDR3 comprises 16 residues. CDR1 is SGHVS and CDR2 is FNYEAQ in the germline V gene. V gave up 2 bases and J gave up 0 bases; unmatched junction bases: 5. CDR3 nucleotide sequence: TGTGCCAGCAGCTTACAAGCGGGGTCTAGCACAGATACGCAGTATTTT. It yields the protein CASSLQAGSSTDTQYF.